One sample yielded the 8 T cell receptor beta chains listed below, sequenced in a study of cytomegalovirus exposure and HLA in healthy donors. The PCR contained 60 Vbeta and 13 Jbeta primers. Clones were read by immunoSEQ multiplex PCR, and TCRdb kept only the in-frame ones, dropping some. The table lists 140,000 or so clones, approximately 80% of them singletons. Sequencing input: PBMCs. The receptors were gathered from a woman aged 40 to 50 in good health and CMV-seronegative.

The chain employs TRBV19 and TRBJ1-1, with a possible D match to TRBD1 (5 bases). Trimming removed 3 bases at V and 3 bases at J, with 23 bases between. Per the germline V gene, CDR1 is LNHDA and CDR2 is SQIVND (reference sequence). The CDR3 runs 18 residues. CDR3 sequence reads: CASSINGPGNAGDTEAFF. As DNA, the CDR3 is TGTGCCAGTAGTATTAATGGGCCAGGGAATGCGGGGGACACTGAAGCTTTCTTT.

The J gene is TRBJ2-3, the V gene TRBV4-2; 14 bases match TRBD2. Germline trimming cut 1 base from V and 4 bases from J; bases unmatched to any gene: 1. The CDR3 has 16 residues. Germline CDR1 is LGHNA and CDR2 is YNFKEQ. CDR3 nucleotide sequence: TGTGCCAGCAGCCAAGGACTAGCGGGAGGGTCAGATACGCAGTATTTT. This translates into CASSQGLAGGSDTQYF.

The chain has TRBV19 and TRBJ1-1; a weak D match, TRBD1 (5 bases). There are 13 residues in the CDR3. The germline V gene has CDR1 LNHDA and CDR2 SQIVND (reference sequence). Trimming removed 8 bases from V and 4 bases from J, with 14 bases in between. The CDR3 spells CASRYSGATEAFF. Here the CDR3 DNA reads TGTGCCAGTCGTTATAGCGGGGCCACTGAAGCTTTCTTT.

The chain couples TRBV7-8 to TRBJ1-1; D is uncertain. The CDR3 is made up of 15 amino acids. Germline V CDR1 and CDR2: SGHVS, FQNEAQ. The V gene lost 6 bases and the J gene lost 1 base, with 15 bases spanning the gap. CDR3 nucleotide sequence: TGTGCCAGCAGACGGAGGTGGCAGCCGAACACTGAAGCTTTCTTT. Protein sequence: CASRRRWQPNTEAFF.

This chain connects TRBV15 to TRBJ1-2; 8 positions match TRBD1. The CDR3 consists of 16 residues. Germline-derived CDR1 and CDR2 are LNHNV and YYDKDF (reference sequence). J was trimmed by 5 bases and V by 3 bases; bases with no gene match: 11. The CDR3 nucleotides read TGTGCCACCAGCAGTGAGACCGGGACAGGTGGTTATGGCTACACCTTC. It codes for CATSSETGTGGYGYTF.

J is TRBJ2-2 and V is TRBV6-6, with D uncertain. This CDR3 contains 14 residues. CDR1 is MNHNY and CDR2 is SVGAGI in the germline V gene (reference sequence). V was shortened by 5 bases and J by 8 bases, with 15 bases between the two germline ends. The DNA of the CDR3 is TGTGCCAGCAGTACCCACCAGGCCGGAGGGGAGCTGTTTTTT. Translation: CASSTHQAGGELFF.

V and J are TRBV6-1 and TRBJ1-2; D perhaps matches TRBD1 (5 bases). V lost 5 bases to trimming and J lost 5 bases, with 12 bases between them. CDR3 size: 13 residues. The germline CDR1 and CDR2 sequences are MNHNS and SASEGT. The CDR3 here is CASSPGTEYGYTF. The CDR3 bases are TGTGCCAGCAGTCCCGGGACTGAGTATGGCTACACCTTC.

The gene calls are TRBV18 and TRBJ1-2; a weak D match, TRBD1 (6 bases). The germline V gene has CDR1 KGHSH and CDR2 LQKENI. This CDR3 has 14 amino acids. V was pared by 3 bases and J by 3 bases, with 11 bases between. The CDR3 loop reads CASSPTGKDYGYTF. CDR3 bases: TGTGCCAGCTCACCCACAGGGAAGGACTATGGCTACACCTTC.